This is a list of T cell receptor beta chains from one sample in a study of T cell responses to AZD1222 COVID-19 vaccine. Clones were sequenced by immunoSEQ multiplex PCR, and TCRdb holds only the in-frame ones, with some missing. Of 66,000 or so clones listed, about 90% are singletons. The starting material was peripheral blood, obtained on day 0 of AZD1222 vaccination. The origin of the receptors is an adult in good health. CDR3s include the opening cysteine and the closing phenylalanine or tryptophan. A D gene is named only where the DNA matches it firmly. Where a row states a size, it is once, few, many or the class of an expanded clone; other rows omit it.

. TRBJ1-6 TRBV6-5 . TGTGCCAGCAGACAGGAACCGGGGACCGCGCTCCACTTT CASRQEPGTALHF
. TRBJ1-5 TRBV11-3 . TGTGCCAGCAGCTTAGAGAATAATCAGCCCCAGCATTTT CASSLENNQPQHF
. TRBJ2-1 TRBV5-1 once TGCGCCAGCAGCTTGGGTGGAACCAGCTCCTACAATGAGCAGTTCTTC CASSLGGTSSYNEQFF
. TRBJ1-1 TRBV11-3 medium-sized TGTGCCAGCAGCTCTGGCCCGGGGAACACTGAAGCTTTCTTT CASSSGPGNTEAFF
TRBD1 TRBJ1-4 TRBV7-9 . TGTGCCAGCAGCTCCCGGGACAGGGGCTGGGGAACTAATGAAAAACTGTTTTTT CASSSRDRGWGTNEKLFF
TRBD2 TRBJ2-5 TRBV4-2 . TGTGCCAGCAGCCTAGAGACTAGCGGGGGGGGAGAGACCCAGTACTTC CASSLETSGGGETQYF
. TRBJ2-7 TRBV7-9 . TGTGCCAGCAGCCCAATCGTGGCGGTGAATCGGCAGTACTTC CASSPIVAVNRQYF
TRBD2 TRBJ2-7 TRBV5-1 . TGCGCCAGCAGGAGCGGGAGCTCCTACGAGCAGTACTTC CASRSGSSYEQYF
TRBD1 TRBJ1-2 TRBV5-8 once TGTGCCAGCAGCGATTCCGGGACAGAGGATGGCTACACCTTC CASSDSGTEDGYTF
TRBD1 TRBJ1-3 TRBV4-3 . TGCGCCAGCAGCCACCGACAGACAGGGAGCTTTGGAAACACCATATATTTT CASSHRQTGSFGNTIYF
TRBD1 TRBJ2-7 TRBV7-9 . TGTGCCAGCAGTAATTTTCTTCGCAGGGGGATCGACGAGCAGTACTTC CASSNFLRRGIDEQYF
TRBD2 TRBJ2-7 TRBV5-1 . TGCGCCAGCAGCTCTAGCGGAGCCTACGAGCAGTACTTC CASSSSGAYEQYF
TRBD2 TRBJ2-5 TRBV7-9 . TGTGCCAGCAGCTTAGGGGGAGGGTTATCACAAGAGACCCAGTACTTC CASSLGGGLSQETQYF
. TRBJ2-5 TRBV30 . TGTGCCTGTTATGGAACCGGACAGAGACAAGAGACCCAGTACTTC CACYGTGQRQETQYF
TRBD1 TRBJ1-4 TRBV29-1 once TGCAGCGTTGCTCTCAGGGGGGGGTTTAATGAAAAACTGTTTTTT CSVALRGGFNEKLFF
TRBD2 TRBJ2-1 TRBV7-2 . TGTGCCAGCAGCTTAAGGACTAGCGGGAGAGATCAGTTCTTC CASSLRTSGRDQFF
. TRBJ1-1 TRBV12-3/TRBV12-4 . TGTGCCAGCAGTTTAGAGATGAACACTGAAGCTTTCTTT CASSLEMNTEAFF
TRBD1 TRBJ1-4 TRBV6-5 . TGTGCCAGCAGTTACTTCACAGGGGGCCATGAACTGTTTTTT CASSYFTGGHELFF
. TRBJ1-2 TRBV29-1 . TGCAGCGCCTACCGGGGGGGATCACACTACTATGGCTACACCTTC CSAYRGGSHYYGYTF